Following are 10 T cell receptor beta chains from one sample sequenced in a study of CD8 T cells in ankylosing spondylitis (dated by TCRdb to 2017 to 2019). Summary of the overall study and its limitations: A TCR beta motif made up of several highly homologous amino acid variants appeared to be characteristic of blood from ankylosing spondylitis patients.

Their target antigens are unknown. Libraries were constructed by 5' RACE. The listed sequencing device is Illumina HiSeq 2500. TCRdb itself trimmed the public reads at Q25 with fastp, ran MiXCR and retained productive beta chains. One record per CDR3 amino acid sequence lists the most common genes and DNA. This sample lists 800,000 to 900,000 distinct CDR3 sequences; about 12% were detected once. 0.45% to 0.6% of the sample comes from the top ten. Sequenced material: blood, either unsorted or a sorted T cell fraction (not recorded which). The receptors derive from a male donor with ankylosing spondylitis.

This clonotype has just a few counts. J is TRBJ2-5 and V is TRBV3-1; TRBD2 matches 11 bases. The CDR3 has 15 amino acids. Per germline, CDR1 LGHDT and CDR2 YNNKEL (reference sequence). V shed 4 bases and J 4 bases; nucleotides not matched to a gene: 5. The DNA for the CDR3 is TGTGCCAGCAGCCCGACCGGACTAGCGGGAGAGACCCAGTACTTC. Its translation is CASSPTGLAGETQYF.

A few counts support this clonotype. The rearrangement links TRBV2 to TRBJ2-1; perhaps TRBD2 as D (6 bases). Germline-derived CDR1 and CDR2 are SNHLY and FYNNEI. This CDR3 is 12 amino acids long. The germline V and J ends were trimmed by 4 bases and 10 bases, with 11 bases remaining between them. CDR3 amino acids: CASSAKAGEQFF. The CDR3, as DNA: TGTGCCAGCAGTGCAAAGGCGGGAGAGCAGTTCTTC.

This clonotype was observed a handful of times. The chain joins TRBV6-2 or TRBV6-3 to TRBJ2-2, with D tentatively TRBD1 (6 bases). The CDR3 spans 11 residues. Germline loops: CDR1 MNHEY, CDR2 SVGEGT. V was clipped by 11 bases and J by 6 bases, with 10 bases between them. CDR3 residues: CAVRQAGELFF. CDR3 coding DNA: TGTGCCGTCCGACAGGCCGGGGAGCTGTTTTTT.

This clonotype came up many times. J is TRBJ1-5 and V is TRBV20-1; D remains unclear. There are 16 residues in the CDR3. V lost 6 bases to trimming and J lost 0 bases, with 18 bases between them. Per the germline V gene, CDR1 is DFQATT and CDR2 is SNEGSKA (reference sequence). CDR3 DNA sequence: TGCAGTGCCCACCGGAAGGGAAGTTATAGCAATCAGCCCCAGCATTTT. Translation: CSAHRKGSYSNQPQHF.

This clonotype occurred a few times. CDR3 DNA: TGTGCCAGCAGTAGGCTGGGAGTCACGGGGACTGAAGCTTTCTTT. It is translated as CASSRLGVTGTEAFF. This chain links TRBV6-1 with TRBJ1-1, with no clear D. Trimming took off 5 bases at V and 5 bases at J, with 18 bases between the two ends. CDR3 size: 15 residues. Looked up from germline, CDR1 is MNHNS and CDR2 is SASEGT.

This clonotype was observed at least ten times. The V call is TRBV29-1, the J call TRBJ2-3; 9 bases are a match to TRBD1. After removal of 6 bases from V and 5 bases from J, the junction contained 12 bases not matched to a gene. The CDR3 spans 15 residues. The germline V gene encodes CDR1 SQVTM and CDR2 ANQGSEA. CDR3 sequence (DNA): TGCAGCGTGTCCGCCCTACAGGGGGCGCGAGATACGCAGTATTTT. Translated, it gives CSVSALQGARDTQYF.

This clonotype occurred a few times. The J gene is TRBJ2-7, the V gene TRBV12-3 or TRBV12-4; D ambiguous. The CDR3 totals 15 residues. V lost 7 bases, J lost 3 bases, and 19 bases lay in between. The CDR3 bases are TGTGCCAGCACCTCCCATCGGGTGTTGCGCTACGAGCAGTACTTC. Amino acid sequence: CASTSHRVLRYEQYF.

The sample holds a few counts of this clonotype. The J gene is TRBJ2-5, the V gene TRBV20-1, with TRBD2 matching 10 bases. Germline trimming cut 0 bases from V and 3 bases from J; bases unmatched to any gene: 7. Per the germline V gene, CDR1 is DFQATT and CDR2 is SNEGSKA (reference sequence). The CDR3 has 16 residues. The CDR3 region has the DNA TGCAGTGCTAGAGATGAGAGCGGGAGGGTAGAAGAGACCCAGTACTTC. Translated: CSARDESGRVEETQYF.

This clonotype showed up just a few times. The gene calls are TRBV29-1 and TRBJ2-2; weak D call: TRBD2 (6 bases). Trimming left V 7 bases short and J 7 bases short, with 10 bases between. The CDR3 sequence is 11 residues long. Germline values: CDR1 SQVTM, CDR2 ANQGSEA. For the CDR3, the DNA is TGCAGCGGGGGAGGTTTCGGGGAGCTGTTTTTT. Translating gives CSGGGFGELFF.

This clonotype was observed at least ten times. V gene TRBV20-1 combines with J gene TRBJ2-7; D is undetermined. CDR3 length: 12 amino acids. The germline gives CDR1 DFQATT, CDR2 SNEGSKA (reference sequence). Trimming shortened V by 6 bases and J by 1 base, and 10 bases separated the two germline ends. The CDR3 region is CSAPRSSYEQYF. DNA for the CDR3: TGCAGTGCGCCTAGGAGTTCCTACGAGCAGTACTTC.